A selection of T cell receptor beta chains follows, all from one sample in a study of T cells in Graves' hyperthyroidism and ophthalmopathy. TCRdb independently ran MiXCR on the multiplex PCR reads; one entry per CDR3 protein. The table has approximately 400,000 distinct CDR3 sequences, 25% seen once. What was sequenced was blood. These TCRs come from a man aged 45-65 years with Graves' hyperthyroidism. Each CDR3 is given with its conserved first and last residue. A D gene is named only where the DNA matches it firmly. Size is omitted from some rows. Given values are once, few, many or a class for expanded clones.

DNA	CDR3	D	J	V	size	length
TGCAGCGTTGATGGACTAGCAGGGGTGACCCAGTACTTC	CSVDGLAGVTQYF	TRBD2	TRBJ2-5	TRBV29-1	-	13
TGTGCCAGCAGTGAGGGGAGGCCCACAGATACGCAGTATTTT	CASSEGRPTDTQYF	-	TRBJ2-3	TRBV2	-	14
TGTGCCAGCAGCTTATGGGGGGAAGAGACCCAGTACTTC	CASSLWGEETQYF	-	TRBJ2-5	TRBV7-9	-	13
TGTGCCAGCAGCTTGGGGACAGGAATGGGCCAAGAGACCCAGTACTTC	CASSLGTGMGQETQYF	TRBD1	TRBJ2-5	TRBV7-9	-	16
TGTGCCTGGGCAGGGATAGAGGTTTTCTTT	CAWAGIEVFF	-	TRBJ1-1	TRBV30	-	10
TGTGCCAGCAGCTTAGACCCGACGGCCGCGAACACTGAAGCTTTCTTT	CASSLDPTAANTEAFF	-	TRBJ1-1	TRBV11-3	many	16
TGCAGCGTTGACCAGGGGGGAGTGGGCAATGAGCAGTTCTTC	CSVDQGGVGNEQFF	-	TRBJ2-1	TRBV29-1	few	14
TGTGCCAGCAGCGTAGGGGACACCTACGAGCAGTACTTC	CASSVGDTYEQYF	-	TRBJ2-7	TRBV9	few	13
TGTGCCAGCAGTCGGACCGTCTACGAGCAGTACTTC	CASSRTVYEQYF	-	TRBJ2-7	TRBV12-3/TRBV12-4	many	12
TGTGCCAGCAGTGAATTTGTGACAGCTACCTACGAGCAGTACTTC	CASSEFVTATYEQYF	-	TRBJ2-7	TRBV6-1	-	15
TGTGCCAGCAGCAGGGACAGGGCAACGGTTGAGCAGTTCTTC	CASSRDRATVEQFF	TRBD1	TRBJ2-1	TRBV5-8	-	14
TGTGCCAGCAGTGAAACCGTGGGGGACAGGGACCGATATGGCTACACCTTC	CASSETVGDRDRYGYTF	TRBD1	TRBJ1-2	TRBV6-1	-	17
TGTGCCAGCAGCTTAGTGACCGGGACAGAAGCTTTCTTT	CASSLVTGTEAFF	-	TRBJ1-1	TRBV11-2	many	13
TGTGCCAGCAGTCCGTTGGGGGCGAGGACTGAAGCTTTCTTT	CASSPLGARTEAFF	-	TRBJ1-1	TRBV12-3/TRBV12-4	many	14
TGTGCCAGCAGGCCGGGACCTAACTATGGCTACACCTTC	CASRPGPNYGYTF	-	TRBJ1-2	TRBV28	many	13
TGTGCCAGCAGAGGGGACAGGGGGCCTCTCGGGGAGCTGTTTTTT	CASRGDRGPLGELFF	TRBD1	TRBJ2-2	TRBV6-1	-	15
TGTGCCAGCAGTCGGGGGGGGTTCACCGGGGAGCTGTTTTTT	CASSRGGFTGELFF	TRBD2	TRBJ2-2	TRBV7-2	few	14